This T cell receptor (beta chain) was found in a study of cytomegalovirus exposure and HLA in healthy donors. CDR1 SGHRS and CDR2 YFSETQ come from the germline V gene. The length of the CDR3 is 13 residues. V was pared by 4 bases and J by 5 bases, with 2 bases of the junction left unmatched. The PCR had 60 Vbeta and 13 Jbeta primers. The data were produced by immunoSEQ multiplex PCR, yet TCRdb's version contains in-frame clones alone and is incomplete. Among around 140,000 clones, around 82% were seen once, and the ten largest hold about 6.8%. As to this clone: Distinct nucleotide sequences in the sample also encode this CDR3.

The chain combines TRBV5-1 with TRBJ2-2, with 7 nucleotides matching TRBD2. This TCR was recovered from a woman aged 35 to 49 in good health and CMV-seropositive. The source material was PBMCs. The CDR3 bases are TGCGCCAGCAGCCCGGGAGGTACCGGGGAGCTGTTTTTT. It specifies CASSPGGTGELFF.